Shown below are 32 T cell receptor beta chains from a single sample sequenced in a study of PD-1 blockade in classical Hodgkin lymphoma. Time point meaning: cycle 4 day 1 (C4D1), after 5 to 7 weeks of nivolumab. Relapse after autologous stem cell transplantation occurred in every patient, and brentuximab vedotin exposure varied. Magnetic negative selection of thawed PBMCs yielded the CD8+ T cells. Some clones are missing from TCRdb's copy, which holds only in-frame ones; the method was immunoSEQ multiplex PCR. This table has 850 to 1,000 clones, about two thirds appearing once. Sequencing was performed on CD8+ T cells from blood, taken before the fourth cycle of nivolumab. The receptors were gathered from a human donor with classical Hodgkin lymphoma.

J is TRBJ1-2 and V is TRBV9; D gene ambiguous. Trimming stripped 4 bases from V and 0 bases from J, with 22 bases between. Germline V CDR1 and CDR2: SGDLS, YYNGEE. The CDR3 contains 18 residues. This CDR3 is CASSPEQELLPTNYGYTF. The CDR3 DNA follows: TGTGCCAGCAGCCCAGAGCAGGAATTACTCCCCACTAACTATGGCTACACCTTC.

The chain uses TRBV6-4 and TRBJ2-2, with unresolved D. V was shortened by 3 bases and J by 2 bases, with 10 bases between the two germline ends. CDR3 length equals 15 residues. The germline V gene encodes CDR1 MRHNA and CDR2 SNTAGT. The CDR3 loop reads CASSEGPANTGELFF. For the CDR3, the DNA is TGTGCCAGCAGTGAAGGACCCGCAAACACCGGGGAGCTGTTTTTT.

The chain couples TRBV6-1 to TRBJ2-7, with TRBD2 matching 13 bases. CDR1 is MNHNS, CDR2 SASEGT, per germline. With 1 base clipped from V and 3 bases from J, the junction kept 3 bases outside the gene matches. The CDR3 covers 16 residues. CDR3 amino acids: CASSEGTSGRVYEQYF. CDR3 sequence (DNA): TGTGCCAGCAGTGAAGGGACTAGCGGGAGAGTCTACGAGCAGTACTTC.

This clone was detected once. This chain's CDR3 is CASSTLAGFTGELFF. CDR3 nucleotide sequence: TGTGCCAGTAGTACCCTAGCGGGATTCACCGGGGAGCTGTTTTTT. The V gene is TRBV19, the J gene TRBJ2-2; 9 nucleotides agree with TRBD2. Germline V gene sequence: CDR1 LNHDA, CDR2 SQIVND (reference sequence). The V gene end was trimmed by 4 bases and the J gene end by 4 bases; junction bases not matched to a gene: 4. This CDR3 has 15 amino acids.

Only a few counts were recorded for this clone. V gene TRBV25-1 combines with J gene TRBJ1-1; D remains unclear. The V end was cut by 6 bases, the J end by 0 bases, with 11 bases between. Looked up from germline, CDR1 is MGHDK and CDR2 is SYGVNS. This CDR3 has 14 residues. The DNA of the CDR3 is TGTGCCAGCAGAATAGGGTCTCTGAACACTGAAGCTTTCTTT. Its translation: CASRIGSLNTEAFF. The full variable domain, its missing parts supplied by reference TRBV25-1 and TRBJ1-1, is EADIYQTPRYLVIGTGKKITLECSQTMGHDKMYWYQQDPGMELHLIHYSYGVNSTEKGDLSSESTVSRIRTEHFPLTLESARPSHTSQYLCASRIGSLNTEAFFGQGTRLTVV.

The chain carries TRBV27 and TRBJ1-1, with D tentatively TRBD1 (5 bases). The CDR3 runs 14 residues. Germline V gives CDR1 MNHEY, CDR2 SMNVEV (reference sequence). V was clipped by 6 bases and J by 0 bases, with 11 bases between them. CDR3 sequence (DNA): TGTGCCAGCAGGCGGGACGCTATGAACACTGAAGCTTTCTTT. Its protein product is CASRRDAMNTEAFF.

In its sample, this clone ranks as large. The rearrangement links TRBV28 to TRBJ1-3; D may be TRBD1 (6 bases). The CDR3 is 14 amino acids. Germline CDR1 MDHEN, CDR2 SYDVKM. Trimming left V 7 bases short and J 2 bases short, with 12 bases between. The CDR3 DNA sequence: TGTGCCAGCAATAGTGAGGGGGCTGGAAACACCATATATTTT. Amino acids: CASNSEGAGNTIYF.

This clone has only one observation. The rearrangement joins TRBV7-9 to TRBJ2-7; D remains unclear. Germline V gene lookup returns CDR1 SEHNR and CDR2 FQNEAQ (reference sequence). The V end was cut by 1 base, the J end by 3 bases, with 4 bases between. The CDR3 totals 12 residues. In nucleotides, the CDR3 is TGTGCCAGCAGCTTAGACTTCTACGAGCAGTACTTC. It translates to CASSLDFYEQYF. Looking up the rest from reference TRBV7-9 and TRBJ2-7 gives the full variable domain: DTGVSQNPRHKITKRGQNVTFRCDPISEHNRLYWYRQTLGQGPEFLTYFQNEAQLEKSRLLSDRFSAERPKGSFSTLEIQRTEQGDSAMYLCASSLDFYEQYFGPGTRLTVT.

The chain combines TRBV28 with TRBJ2-5; possible D gene TRBD1, 5 bases. CDR1 and CDR2 from the germline V gene are MDHEN and SYDVKM. CDR3 length equals 15 residues. The ends were cut back, 5 bases at V and 1 base at J, with 14 bases in the middle. The DNA of the CDR3 is TGTGCCAGCAGTCAGGGCAGGGTCCTCCAAGAGACCCAGTACTTC. Its translation: CASSQGRVLQETQYF.

V is TRBV6-1 and J is TRBJ2-1; D is possibly TRBD1 (6 bases). Deletions cut 3 bases from V and 4 bases from J, with 10 bases between. This CDR3 has 14 residues. Germline V gene lookup returns CDR1 MNHNS and CDR2 SASEGT. As DNA, the CDR3 is TGTGCCAGCAGTGATATCAGGGGTTACAATGAGCAGTTCTTC. It encodes CASSDIRGYNEQFF.

A few counts support this clone. The chain employs TRBV7-9 and TRBJ1-1; no clear D gene. The CDR3 runs 12 residues. Germline CDR1 and CDR2: SEHNR and FQNEAQ (reference sequence). The ends were cut back, 6 bases at V and 5 bases at J, with 10 bases in the middle. In DNA form, the CDR3 reads TGTGCCAGCAGACGGGTAGGGACTGAAGCTTTCTTT. It yields the protein CASRRVGTEAFF.

The gene calls are TRBV6-5 and TRBJ2-7, with TRBD1 matching over 7 bases. This CDR3 region has 14 residues. Germline CDR1 MNHEY, CDR2 SVGAGI. After removal of 6 bases from V and 4 bases from J, the junction contained 9 bases not matched to a gene. The chain's CDR3 is CASRSRQGSYEQYF. The CDR3 coding sequence is TGTGCCAGCAGATCAAGACAGGGTTCATACGAGCAGTACTTC.

This chain joins TRBV4-1 and TRBJ2-1; 8 positions match TRBD2. Germline V gene lookup returns CDR1 MGHRA and CDR2 YSYEKL. The junction had 11 bases not matched to a gene; V was cut back by 1 base and J by 3 bases. The CDR3 has 18 residues. CDR3 in DNA: TGCGCCAGCAGCCAAGGCTTCGGGGTAGCGGGGAACTACAATGAGCAGTTCTTC. This gives the protein CASSQGFGVAGNYNEQFF.

About this clone: This clone may be a read error of a much larger clone one base away. The CDR3 spells CASSLANEPEQYF. The CDR3 DNA sequence: TGTGCCAGCAGCTTGGCCAATGAACCCGAGCAGTACTTC. The chain recombines TRBV5-6 with TRBJ2-5, with D unclear. The J call is in doubt because the DNA end fits TRBJ2-7 better. The CDR3 extends over 13 amino acids. In germline, CDR1 is SGHDT, CDR2 YYEEEE.

V and J are TRBV28 and TRBJ2-5; D not certain. V lost 4 bases and J 5 bases, leaving 8 bases between the germline ends. This CDR3 has 12 residues. Germline V gene lookup returns CDR1 MDHEN and CDR2 SYDVKM. The CDR3 DNA follows: TGTGCCAGCAGTTACCCTTTGGAGACCCAGTACTTC. Amino acid sequence: CASSYPLETQYF.

V and J are TRBV5-6 and TRBJ2-7, with D perhaps matching TRBD1 (5 bases). Trimming took off 0 bases at V and 5 bases at J, with 6 bases between the two ends. The CDR3 totals 12 residues. The germline gives CDR1 SGHDT, CDR2 YYEEEE. DNA for the CDR3: TGTGCCAGCAGCTTGGCCAGGGACGAGCAGTACTTC. Translated: CASSLARDEQYF.

The V gene is TRBV7-8, the J gene TRBJ1-1; D is perhaps TRBD1 (5 bases). V was pared by 1 base and J by 1 base, with 7 bases between. Germline CDR1 is SGHVS and CDR2 is FQNEAQ. The CDR3 contains 14 residues. The CDR3 DNA follows: TGTGCCAGCAGCTTAGGGACACGGAACACTGAAGCTTTCTTT. Its protein product is CASSLGTRNTEAFF. The whole variable domain, remainder taken from reference TRBV7-8 and TRBJ1-1, is GAGVSQSPRYKVAKRGQDVALRCDPISGHVSLFWYQQALGQGPEFLTYFQNEAQLDKSGLPSDRFFAERPEGSVSTLKIQRTQQEDSAVYLCASSLGTRNTEAFFGQGTRLTVV.

The gene calls are TRBV19 and TRBJ2-6, with 11 bases lining up with TRBD2. Germline CDR1 reads LNHDA; CDR2 reads SQIVND (reference sequence). This CDR3 is 23 amino acids long. V gave up 4 bases and J gave up 0 bases; unmatched junction bases: 20. The DNA for the CDR3 is TGTGCCAGTAGTACGGATACTAGCGGGAGTGCTGGCATAATAGGCTCTGGGGCCAACGTCCTGACTTTC. It is translated as CASSTDTSGSAGIIGSGANVLTF.

The V gene is TRBV28, the J gene TRBJ2-3; 13 positions match TRBD2. CDR1 and CDR2 from the germline V gene are MDHEN and SYDVKM. The CDR3 runs to 17 residues. V lost 6 bases to trimming and J lost 3 bases; unmatched junction nucleotides: 9. The CDR3 DNA follows: TGTGCCAGCAGCACCCGACGGACTAGCGGGAGTACAGATACGCAGTATTTT. It codes for CASSTRRTSGSTDTQYF.

This clone counts as large. The chain joins TRBV6-5 to TRBJ1-1; tentative D call: TRBD1 (6 bases). This CDR3 is 11 amino acids long. V shed 0 bases and J shed 11 bases, with 7 bases lying between them. The germline CDR1 and CDR2 sequences are MNHEY and SVGAGI. The CDR3 loop is CASSYSGGAFF. Written as DNA, the CDR3 is TGTGCCAGCAGTTACTCAGGGGGGGCTTTCTTT.

This clone was detected a few times. The rearrangement links TRBV2 to TRBJ1-1; D ambiguous. The CDR3 is made up of 11 amino acids. Germline V gene data show CDR1 as SNHLY and CDR2 as FYNNEI. Trimming cost V 6 bases and J 6 bases, with 8 bases left between them. Here the CDR3 DNA reads TGTGCCAGCAGCTTAAGCCCTGAAGCTTTCTTT. Its translation is CASSLSPEAFF. The variable domain in full, completed from reference TRBV2 and TRBJ1-1, reads EPEVTQTPSHQVTQMGQEVILRCVPISNHLYFYWYRQILGQKVEFLVSFYNNEISEKSEIFDDQFSVERPDGSNFTLKIRSTKLEDSAMYFCASSLSPEAFFGQGTRLTVV.

The chain is built from TRBV13 and TRBJ1-1, with a possible D match to TRBD1 (6 bases). The CDR3 contains 14 residues. V lost 6 bases and J 7 bases, leaving 18 bases between the germline ends. Germline lookup yields CDR1 PRHDT and CDR2 FYEKMQ (reference sequence). The CDR3 DNA reads TGTGCCAGCAGAAATGGGGGCAGGGATCGTGAAGCTTTCTTT. Its protein is CASRNGGRDREAFF.

V and J are TRBV30 and TRBJ2-7; TRBD1 agrees at 9 bases. The CDR3 runs to 12 residues. V was pared by 3 bases and J by 7 bases, with 4 bases of the junction left unmatched. Germline CDR1 is GTSNPN and CDR2 is SVGIG (reference sequence). The CDR3 region is CAWRDRGREQYF. CDR3 coding DNA: TGTGCCTGGAGGGACAGGGGTCGGGAGCAGTACTTC.

The chain is built from TRBV21-1 and TRBJ2-2; the table assigns TRBD2, which was not confirmed against the DNA. TRBV21-1 is a pseudogene. This CDR3 spans 20 amino acids. DNA for the CDR3: TGTGCCAGCAGCAAACCCTCATGTCCGGGGGGTAAAGGGGACACCGGGGAGCTGTTTTTT. Translating gives CASSKPSCPGGKGDTGELFF.

The CDR3 DNA reads as TGTGCCAGTAGTATTTGGGACAGGGGGGACAATGAGCAGTTCTTC. Protein sequence: CASSIWDRGDNEQFF. V usage is TRBV19 and J usage is TRBJ2-1; TRBD1 aligns across 11 bases. There are 15 residues in the CDR3. Germline loops: CDR1 LNHDA, CDR2 SQIVND (reference sequence). Trimming cost V 3 bases and J 5 bases; bases outside gene matches: 3. The full variable domain, in which reference TRBV19 and TRBJ2-1 provide the parts outside the CDR3, is DGGITQSPKYLFRKEGQNVTLSCEQNLNHDAMYWYRQDPGQGLRLIYYSQIVNDFQKGDIAEGYSVSREKKESFPLTVTSAQKNPTAFYLCASSIWDRGDNEQFFGPGTRLTVL.

The V call is TRBV29-1, the J call TRBJ2-7; 7 bases agree with TRBD2. Germline CDR1 reads SQVTM; CDR2 reads ANQGSEA. V lost 7 bases and J lost 3; bases outside the gene matches: 9. The CDR3 extends over 13 amino acids. This CDR3 is CSAAGRGFYEQYF. CDR3 sequence (DNA): TGCAGCGCTGCTGGGCGGGGGTTCTACGAGCAGTACTTC.

The CDR3 here is CAWSVRFGSPLHF. CDR3 DNA: TGTGCCTGGAGTGTACGCTTCGGTTCACCCCTCCACTTT. This chain connects TRBV30 to TRBJ1-6; D unresolved. The CDR3 is 13 amino acids. V was clipped by 0 bases and J by 9 bases, with 9 bases between them. Germline CDR1 GTSNPN, CDR2 SVGIG (reference sequence).

V usage is TRBV29-1 and J usage is TRBJ2-7; 7 nucleotides match TRBD2. The germline V gene has CDR1 SQVTM and CDR2 ANQGSEA. The CDR3 has 13 residues. The trim removed 4 bases at V and 3 bases at J, leaving 6 bases unmatched. The CDR3 bases are TGCAGCGTTGCTGGGCGGGGGTTCTACGAGCAGTACTTC. The encoded protein is CSVAGRGFYEQYF.

This chain links TRBV28 with TRBJ1-1, with 8 bases identical to TRBD1. Looked up from germline, CDR1 is MDHEN and CDR2 is SYDVKM. This CDR3 has 17 residues. V was clipped by 1 base and J by 2 bases; unmatched bases: 9. The CDR3 loop reads CASSLFGQGDLNTEAFF. The DNA of the CDR3 is TGTGCCAGCAGTTTATTCGGACAGGGTGATCTTAACACTGAAGCTTTCTTT.

The chain recombines TRBV10-1 with TRBJ2-1; D possibly matches TRBD1 or TRBD2 (5 bases each). In germline, CDR1 is WNHNN, CDR2 SYGVQD (reference sequence). This CDR3 spans 13 amino acids. Trimming shortened V by 6 bases and J by 9 bases, and 15 bases separated the two germline ends. The CDR3 here is CASSSGTGREQFF. CDR3 nucleotide sequence: TGCGCCAGCAGCTCGGGGACGGGGCGTGAGCAGTTCTTC.

V gene TRBV5-6 combines with J gene TRBJ2-7, with 7 bases fitting TRBD2. With V trimmed by 2 bases and J by 3 bases, 8 bases remained unmatched. The CDR3 has 15 amino acids. Germline loops: CDR1 SGHDT, CDR2 YYEEEE. The CDR3 DNA reads TGTGCCAGCAGCTTTGGCCTAGCGGAACACTACGAGCAGTACTTC. It specifies CASSFGLAEHYEQYF.

The V and J genes are TRBV27 and TRBJ1-2; 8 bases match TRBD1. This CDR3 contains 14 residues. Looked up from germline, CDR1 is MNHEY and CDR2 is SMNVEV (reference sequence). The J segment lost 7 bases and the V segment lost 4 bases, leaving 8 bases of the junction unmatched. This CDR3 reads CASSSTSDRVGYTF. CDR3 in DNA: TGTGCCAGCAGTTCTACCTCGGACAGGGTTGGCTACACCTTC.